The 21 T cell receptor beta chains reported below all come from one sample, sequenced in a study of T-cell memory formation after mild COVID-19. Each CDR3 protein gets one entry after TCRdb re-called the 5' RACE reads with MiXCR. The table shows more than 150,000 distinct CDR3 sequences, with about 18% occurring only once. The sequencing sample was made of PBMCs or a T cell subset sorted from them (not recorded which). These receptors all stem from a man between 18 and 35 years old who had mild COVID-19 (a few samples of this study predate the infection). Cell type and time point are not known.

The chain uses TRBV5-1 and TRBJ2-3; D is possibly TRBD2 (6 bases). CDR3 size: 13 residues. Per the germline V gene, CDR1 is SGHRS and CDR2 is YFSETQ. Trimming removed 4 bases from V and 6 bases from J, with 12 bases in between. The CDR3, as DNA: TGCGCCAGCAGCGTCCCGGGGGATGATACGCAGTATTTT. The encoded protein is CASSVPGDDTQYF.

The V call is TRBV7-2, the J call TRBJ2-6; no clear D. There are 16 residues in the CDR3. V lost 5 bases to trimming and J lost 2 bases, with 13 bases between them. Germline lookup yields CDR1 SGHTA and CDR2 FQGNSA. CDR3 coding DNA: TGTGCCAGCAGCAGGGCGTACTTCCCTGGGGCCAACGTCCTGACTTTC. This translates into CASSRAYFPGANVLTF.

The chain combines TRBV5-1 with TRBJ2-4, with D possibly being TRBD2 (6 bases). The CDR3 has 15 residues. Germline V lookup: CDR1 SGHRS, CDR2 YFSETQ. Deletions cut 0 bases from V and 0 bases from J, with 7 bases between. The CDR3 spells CASSLDGGAKNIQYF. The CDR3 DNA sequence: TGCGCCAGCAGCTTGGACGGGGGAGCCAAAAACATTCAGTACTTC.

This clonotype was counted between two and nine times. V gene TRBV5-5 combines with J gene TRBJ1-6; 7 positions match TRBD1. The V and J ends lost 3 bases and 7 bases, in that order; junction bases with no gene match: 7. The CDR3 has 15 amino acids. Germline CDR1 is SGHKS and CDR2 is YYEKEE (reference sequence). The CDR3 DNA sequence: TGTGCCAGCAGCTCGGGACAGACTCTGAATTCACCCCTCCACTTT. It codes for CASSSGQTLNSPLHF.

V usage is TRBV4-1 and J usage is TRBJ2-5; no clear D. The CDR3 is 14 residues long. V gave up 4 bases and J gave up 2 bases, with 11 bases separating them. Germline CDR1 is MGHRA and CDR2 is YSYEKL. DNA for the CDR3: TGCGCCAGCAGCCTGTATCACTTGCAAGAGACCCAGTACTTC. Protein sequence: CASSLYHLQETQYF.

This clonotype was recorded at least ten times. The rearrangement uses TRBV25-1 and TRBJ2-2; TRBD2 agrees at 11 bases. CDR1 and CDR2 from the germline V gene are MGHDK and SYGVNS. The CDR3 has 15 residues. Trimming took 5 bases from V and 6 from J; bases not matched to a gene: 5. Here the CDR3 DNA reads TGTGCCAGCAGTTTTAGCGGGGGGGCGCCCGGGGAGCTGTTTTTT. Its protein is CASSFSGGAPGELFF.

The rearrangement uses TRBV6-6 and TRBJ1-2; 8 bases are shared with TRBD1. The CDR3 sequence is 15 residues long. Per germline, CDR1 MNHNY and CDR2 SVGAGI (reference sequence). J gave up 8 bases and V 2 bases, and 10 bases lay outside the gene matches. The CDR3, as DNA: TGTGCCAGCAGTTACGGGAGACAGGGGTATTCCGGCTACACCTTC. Protein product: CASSYGRQGYSGYTF.

This clonotype was seen a few times. The rearrangement links TRBV6-5 to TRBJ2-5; D could derive from TRBD1 or TRBD2 (5 bases each). Germline assignment: CDR1 MNHEY and CDR2 SVGAGI. The CDR3 is 11 amino acids. V lost 4 bases and J 9 bases, leaving 9 bases between the germline ends. The CDR3 sequence: CASSFLGAQYF. CDR3 DNA: TGTGCCAGCAGTTTCCTGGGGGCCCAGTACTTC.

A few counts support this clonotype. The V and J genes are TRBV6-2 or TRBV6-3 and TRBJ1-5; 7 nucleotides line up with TRBD1. V dropped 7 bases and J dropped 5; count of bases not matched to a gene: 5. The CDR3 is 13 residues long. Germline V lookup: CDR1 MNHEY, CDR2 SVGEGT. CDR3 protein: CASTETGHQPQHF. In nucleotides, the CDR3 is TGTGCCAGCACCGAGACAGGGCATCAGCCCCAGCATTTT.

The chain uses TRBV9 and TRBJ2-4; no definite D call. The V end was cut by 3 bases, the J end by 0 bases, with 13 bases between. This CDR3 contains 16 residues. Germline CDR1 is SGDLS and CDR2 is YYNGEE. CDR3 coding DNA: TGTGCCAGCAGCGAGGCGCCCGACCTAGCCAAAAACATTCAGTACTTC. Residues: CASSEAPDLAKNIQYF.

This clonotype was observed a few times. The chain employs TRBV12-3 or TRBV12-4 and TRBJ1-5, with TRBD1 identical over 8 bases. This CDR3 is built from 16 residues. The J segment lost 4 bases and the V segment lost 6 bases, leaving 11 bases of the junction unmatched. The CDR3 DNA follows: TGTGCCAGCAGCCCCGGGACAGGAGTATTAAATCAGCCCCAGCATTTT. It is translated as CASSPGTGVLNQPQHF.

This clonotype was seen a few times. J is TRBJ2-3 and V is TRBV28; D tentatively reads TRBD1 or TRBD2 (5 bases each). With 5 bases removed from V and 5 bases from J, the gap between germline ends came to 20 bases. This CDR3 is 16 amino acids long. The germline V gene encodes CDR1 MDHEN and CDR2 SYDVKM. Written as DNA, the CDR3 is TGTGCCAGCAGTCCACCCGGACTGGGACGCGGAGATACGCAGTATTTT. Its protein is CASSPPGLGRGDTQYF.

This clonotype was found many times. The rearrangement links TRBV12-3 or TRBV12-4 to TRBJ2-2; D is unresolved. This CDR3 is 14 amino acids long. V lost 1 base, J lost 3 bases, and 6 bases lay in between. The CDR3 protein is CASSLDSYTGELFF. For the CDR3, the DNA is TGTGCCAGCAGTTTAGACAGCTACACCGGGGAGCTGTTTTTT.

This clonotype turned up a few times. This chain connects TRBV2 to TRBJ1-6, with D perhaps TRBD1 (5 bases). Germline values: CDR1 SNHLY, CDR2 FYNNEI. The germline V and J ends were trimmed by 5 bases and 4 bases, with 12 bases remaining between them. The CDR3 is made up of 15 amino acids. CDR3 sequence reads: CASSHATVYNSPLHF. The DNA of the CDR3 is TGTGCCAGCAGTCACGCGACAGTTTATAATTCACCCCTCCACTTT.

The V call is TRBV7-2, the J call TRBJ1-1; perhaps TRBD1 as D (5 bases). Germline CDR1 SGHTA, CDR2 FQGNSA. Trimming pared 6 bases from V and 3 bases from J, leaving 14 bases between. The CDR3 has 14 residues. The CDR3 nucleotides are TGTGCCAGCAGACTCTCACGGGGGTACACTGAAGCTTTCTTT. Translating gives CASRLSRGYTEAFF.

The chain combines TRBV6-6 with TRBJ1-1, with D unclear. This CDR3 is 12 amino acids long. Germline lookup yields CDR1 MNHNY and CDR2 SVGAGI (reference sequence). V was shortened by 8 bases and J by 3 bases, with 10 bases between the two germline ends. For the CDR3, the DNA is TGTGCCAGCCAGTGGGATTACACTGAAGCTTTCTTT. It encodes CASQWDYTEAFF.

This clonotype was detected ten times or more. The CDR3 here is CSVGTDEQYF. As DNA, the CDR3 is TGCAGCGTGGGGACGGACGAGCAGTACTTC. The chain couples TRBV29-1 to TRBJ2-7, with D possibly being TRBD1 or TRBD2 (5 bases each). The CDR3 loop spans 10 amino acids. CDR1 is SQVTM, CDR2 ANQGSEA, per germline. Trimming shortened V by 6 bases and J by 5 bases, and 8 bases separated the two germline ends.

Worth noting for this clonotype: A much larger clonotype is one base distant, so this may be a read error. The CDR3 nucleotides read TGTGCCAGCAGCTTAGGGGGGGCGACTGAAGCTTTCTTT. It yields the protein CASSLGGATEAFF. The chain carries TRBV7-3 and TRBJ1-1; a possible D gene is TRBD1 (6 bases). The CDR3 totals 13 residues. Trimming left V 2 bases short and J 5 bases short, with 9 bases between. Germline assignment: CDR1 SGHTA and CDR2 FQGTGA.

The chain uses TRBV2 and TRBJ2-7; no clear D. Deletions cut 2 bases from V and 1 base from J, with 15 bases between. This CDR3 has 16 amino acids. Germline V gene lookup returns CDR1 SNHLY and CDR2 FYNNEI. DNA of the CDR3: TGTGCCAGCAGTGAAAGTGGTTCCTGGGGTTCCTACGAGCAGTACTTC. Translating it yields CASSESGSWGSYEQYF.

This clonotype turned up a few times. The chain links TRBV10-3 to TRBJ2-7, with 10 bases that match TRBD2. V lost 6 bases, J lost 5 bases, and 7 bases stayed unmatched. This CDR3 spans 14 amino acids. CDR1 is ENHRY and CDR2 is SYGVKD in the germline V gene. The CDR3 sequence is CAIRERGGLHEQYF. The CDR3 nucleotides are TGTGCCATCAGGGAGCGGGGGGGCCTACACGAGCAGTACTTC.

This clonotype came up a few times. The chain joins TRBV7-2 to TRBJ1-2; unclear D gene. The V gene's germline CDR1 is SGHTA and CDR2 FQGNSA. The CDR3 sequence is 12 residues long. Between the trimmed V and J ends, which lost 5 bases and 8 bases, there was a span of 12 bases. The CDR3 here is CASSQGYEGYTF. In DNA, the CDR3 is TGTGCCAGCAGCCAAGGGTACGAAGGCTACACCTTC.